These 22 T cell receptor beta chains share one sample of origin, sequenced in a study of CD8 T cells in ankylosing spondylitis. TCRdb re-derived calls from the 5' RACE reads in MiXCR, one entry per CDR3 protein. The profile shows hundreds of thousands of distinct CDR3 sequences, around 7.8% of them singletons. Sequencing used blood, either unsorted or a sorted T cell fraction (not recorded which). These receptors were taken from a male donor with ankylosing spondylitis or in good health (not recorded which).

The gene calls are TRBV7-2 and TRBJ2-1, with D possibly matching TRBD1 (6 bases). V was pared by 0 bases and J by 7 bases, with 13 bases between. Germline CDR1 is SGHTA and CDR2 is FQGNSA. The CDR3 sequence is 15 residues long. CDR3 bases: TGTGCCAGCAGCTTAGCGGGGGCCCTCCAGAATGAGCAGTTCTTC. It encodes CASSLAGALQNEQFF.

This chain joins TRBV12-3 or TRBV12-4 and TRBJ2-1; D not certain. The CDR3 runs 13 residues. The V and J ends lost 2 bases and 7 bases respectively, with 9 bases between them. The CDR3 DNA reads TGTGCCAGCAGTTTACTCCTCGAAAATGAGCAGTTCTTC. It codes for CASSLLLENEQFF.

This clonotype was found many times. The chain couples TRBV4-1 to TRBJ1-4, with D hard to call. The V gene's germline CDR1 is MGHRA and CDR2 YSYEKL. The CDR3 loop spans 15 amino acids. V shed 3 bases and J shed 5 bases, with 13 bases lying between them. CDR3 DNA: TGCGCCAGCAGCCACCTTCGGGGAGGGAATGAAAAACTGTTTTTT. Translation: CASSHLRGGNEKLFF.

This clonotype was detected many times. V and J are TRBV20-1 and TRBJ1-1; D unresolved. This CDR3 spans 17 amino acids. Per germline, CDR1 DFQATT and CDR2 SNEGSKA (reference sequence). V was pared by 1 base and J by 4 bases, with 22 bases between. The CDR3 DNA reads as TGCAGTGCTAGAGTGCGGCAGGCCACCCGGGTGGGCACTGAAGCTTTCTTT. This gives the protein CSARVRQATRVGTEAFF.

The genes are TRBV13 and TRBJ2-1; 9 nucleotides agree with TRBD2. Looked up from germline, CDR1 is PRHDT and CDR2 is FYEKMQ (reference sequence). The CDR3 totals 18 residues. Germline trimming cut 1 base from V and 5 bases from J; bases unmatched to any gene: 12. The chain's CDR3 is CASSLEVLAGGPNNEQFF. The CDR3 DNA is TGTGCCAGCAGCTTAGAGGTCTTGGCGGGAGGGCCGAACAATGAGCAGTTCTTC.

Many counts were recorded for this clonotype. The chain carries TRBV29-1 and TRBJ1-1; D possibly corresponds to TRBD1 (5 bases). CDR3 length: 11 amino acids. The V gene's germline CDR1 is SQVTM and CDR2 ANQGSEA. Trimming took off 6 bases at V and 5 bases at J, with 10 bases between the two ends. CDR3 loop: CSVRGRTEAFF. As DNA, the CDR3 is TGCAGCGTACGGGGGAGGACTGAAGCTTTCTTT.

A remark on this clonotype: A much larger clone lies a single base off, so this may be a read error. The CDR3 region is CSEKIGGPYNEQFF. The DNA of the CDR3 is TGCAGCGAAAAAATAGGGGGCCCCTACAATGAGCAGTTCTTC. The V gene is TRBV29-1, the J gene TRBJ2-1; 7 nucleotides line up with TRBD1. CDR1 is SQVTM, CDR2 ANQGSEA, per germline. The CDR3 has 14 amino acids. V shed 7 bases and J 2 bases; nucleotides not matched to a gene: 8.

This clonotype was recorded many times. V gene TRBV12-3 or TRBV12-4 combines with J gene TRBJ2-1; 7 bases map to TRBD1. V shed 4 bases and J 0 bases; nucleotides not matched to a gene: 3. The CDR3 consists of 15 residues. CDR3: CASSSQGSSYNEQFF. CDR3 nucleotides: TGTGCCAGCAGTTCACAGGGGAGCTCCTACAATGAGCAGTTCTTC.

This sequence joins TRBV18 and TRBJ2-7; D is perhaps TRBD1 (5 bases). Germline V gives CDR1 KGHSH, CDR2 LQKENI. V dropped 6 bases and J dropped 5 bases, with 14 bases sitting between them. This CDR3 spans 13 amino acids. The CDR3: CASSQGAGNEQYF. CDR3 DNA sequence: TGTGCCAGCTCTCAGGGTGCCGGCAACGAGCAGTACTTC.

This clonotype was seen just once. The gene calls are TRBV11-1 and TRBJ1-1; 8 bases line up with TRBD1. This CDR3 region has 18 residues. The ends lost 4 bases at V and 0 bases at J; junction bases unmatched: 13. Germline V gene lookup returns CDR1 SGHAT and CDR2 FQDESV (reference sequence). CDR3 amino acids: CASSSPGGSLNMNTEAFF. CDR3 coding DNA: TGTGCCAGCAGCTCCCCAGGGGGCTCTCTGAATATGAACACTGAAGCTTTCTTT.

Many counts were recorded for this clonotype. The chain combines TRBV6-2 or TRBV6-3 with TRBJ1-1; no definite D call. Germline CDR1 is MNHEY and CDR2 is SVGEGT. This CDR3 has 15 amino acids. V was shortened by 0 bases and J by 1 base, with 9 bases between the two germline ends. Here the CDR3 reads CASSYSADSNTEAFF. CDR3 in DNA: TGTGCCAGCAGTTACTCGGCGGATTCGAACACTGAAGCTTTCTTT.

This clonotype has a count of ten or more. The chain employs TRBV10-3 and TRBJ1-2; TRBD1 aligns across 9 bases. The CDR3 is 13 residues long. Germline loops: CDR1 ENHRY, CDR2 SYGVKD. J gave up 6 bases and V 7 bases, and 6 bases lay outside the gene matches. CDR3 bases: TGTGCCATCACTACCGACAGGGGGAATGGCTACACCTTC. Translated, it gives CAITTDRGNGYTF.

This clonotype showed up many times. This chain links TRBV7-2 with TRBJ1-5; a possible D gene is TRBD1 (5 bases). V dropped 0 bases and J dropped 5 bases, with 17 bases sitting between them. The germline gives CDR1 SGHTA, CDR2 FQGNSA. The CDR3 sequence is 17 residues long. The CDR3 nucleotides read TGTGCCAGCAGCTTAGCTCCGTACACCGGGGGTTATCAGCCCCAGCATTTT. Amino acids: CASSLAPYTGGYQPQHF.

This clonotype has ten or more counts. This sequence joins TRBV12-3 or TRBV12-4 and TRBJ1-5; no clear D gene. The CDR3 has 14 residues. V lost 5 bases to trimming and J lost 1 base, with 9 bases between them. The CDR3 sequence is CASSPSGSNQPQHF. DNA of the CDR3: TGTGCCAGCAGTCCTAGTGGCAGCAATCAGCCCCAGCATTTT.

This clonotype turned up a few times. The J gene is TRBJ2-1, the V gene TRBV7-2; TRBD2 matches at 13 bases. Unmatched junction bases numbered 5, after V lost 4 bases and J lost 8 bases. The CDR3 spans 15 residues. Per the germline V gene, CDR1 is SGHTA and CDR2 is FQGNSA. CDR3 nucleotide sequence: TGTGCCAGCAGCTCGACTAGCGGGAGGCACCATGAGCAGTTCTTC. This sequence encodes CASSSTSGRHHEQFF.

In its sample, this clonotype was seen many times. The gene calls are TRBV20-1 and TRBJ2-3; TRBD2 matches at 13 bases. The junction had 4 bases not matched to a gene; V was cut back by 0 bases and J by 4 bases. Per germline, CDR1 DFQATT and CDR2 SNEGSKA (reference sequence). This CDR3 has 16 residues. The DNA for the CDR3 is TGCAGTGCTAGAGATAGCACTAGCGGGAGGGCAGATACGCAGTATTTT. Translation gives CSARDSTSGRADTQYF.

This clonotype was picked up many times. The J gene is TRBJ2-7, the V gene TRBV5-5, with TRBD1 matching 8 bases. Germline CDR1 and CDR2: SGHKS and YYEKEE (reference sequence). CDR3 length equals 15 residues. Trimming cost V 6 bases and J 0 bases; bases outside gene matches: 8. CDR3 DNA: TGTGCCAGCACCCGACAGGGGACTCGCTCCTACGAGCAGTACTTC. Translated: CASTRQGTRSYEQYF.

This clonotype has a count of ten or more. This chain uses TRBV29-1 with TRBJ2-2; the match to TRBD2 covers 12 bases. Germline-derived CDR1 and CDR2 are SQVTM and ANQGSEA. The CDR3 sequence is 16 residues long. The ends lost 5 bases at V and 2 bases at J; junction bases unmatched: 6. The CDR3 here is CSVRLAGALNTGELFF. The CDR3 DNA follows: TGCAGCGTTCGACTAGCGGGGGCCCTTAACACCGGGGAGCTGTTTTTT.

This clonotype was seen ten or more times. The chain employs TRBV29-1 and TRBJ2-7; 9 positions match TRBD1. This CDR3 has 13 amino acids. V dropped 6 bases and J dropped 6; count of bases not matched to a gene: 9. CDR1 and CDR2 (germline): SQVTM, ANQGSEA. The CDR3: CSVLGQGFAEQYF. The CDR3 nucleotides read TGCAGCGTCTTGGGACAGGGCTTTGCCGAGCAGTACTTC.

The chain carries TRBV4-3 and TRBJ1-1; TRBD1 agrees at 9 bases. This CDR3 has 15 residues. Trimming removed 0 bases from V and 7 bases from J; junction bases left unmatched: 6. Germline lookup yields CDR1 LGHNA and CDR2 YSLEER. DNA of the CDR3: TGCGCCAGCAGCCAAGATCCGGACAGGGGAGGTGAAGCTTTCTTT. Its protein is CASSQDPDRGGEAFF.

This clonotype occurred many times. V and J are TRBV11-2 and TRBJ2-3, with D possibly TRBD2 on 6 matching bases. Trimming removed 3 bases from V and 4 bases from J, with 17 bases in between. CDR1 and CDR2 from the germline V gene are SGHAT and FQNNGV. This CDR3 spans 16 amino acids. In DNA form, the CDR3 reads TGTGCCAGCAGCTTGGGCAGACTAGTAAGGGCAGATACGCAGTATTTT. It encodes CASSLGRLVRADTQYF.

This clonotype was found many times. V usage is TRBV19 and J usage is TRBJ2-3, with D possibly being TRBD1 or TRBD2 (7 bases each). The ends were cut back, 5 bases at V and 1 base at J, with 22 bases in the middle. The CDR3 is 18 residues long. Germline-derived CDR1 and CDR2 are LNHDA and SQIVND (reference sequence). This CDR3 is CASSHASVAGGGTDTQYF. Written as DNA, the CDR3 is TGTGCCAGTAGTCACGCCTCCGTGGCAGGGGGGGGCACAGATACGCAGTATTTT.